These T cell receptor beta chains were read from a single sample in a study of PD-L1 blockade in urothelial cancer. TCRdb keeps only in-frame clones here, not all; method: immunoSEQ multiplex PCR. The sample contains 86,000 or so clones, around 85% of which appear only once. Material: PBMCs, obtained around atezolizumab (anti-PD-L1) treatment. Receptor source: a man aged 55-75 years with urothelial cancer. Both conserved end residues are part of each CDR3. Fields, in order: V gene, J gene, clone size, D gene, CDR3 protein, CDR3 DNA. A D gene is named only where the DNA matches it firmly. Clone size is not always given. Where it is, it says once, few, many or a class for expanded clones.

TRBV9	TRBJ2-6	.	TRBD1	CASSAPNSRDRGYGANVLTF	TGTGCCAGCAGCGCCCCCAACTCCCGGGACAGGGGCTACGGGGCCAACGTCCTGACTTTC
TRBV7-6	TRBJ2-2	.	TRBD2	CASSSVVAGAGELFF	TGTGCCAGCAGCTCCGTTGTGGCGGGGGCCGGGGAGCTGTTTTTT
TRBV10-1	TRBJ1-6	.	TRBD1	CASFGDRDNSPLHF	TGCGCCAGTTTCGGGGACAGGGATAATTCACCCCTCCACTTT
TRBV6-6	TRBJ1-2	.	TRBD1	CASSATGDYGYTF	TGTGCCAGCAGTGCAACAGGGGACTATGGCTACACCTTC
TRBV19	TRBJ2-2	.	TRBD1	CASTWTGRAGELFF	TGTGCCAGTACTTGGACAGGGCGGGCCGGGGAGCTGTTTTTT
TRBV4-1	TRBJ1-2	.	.	CASSQDPGSPYGYTF	TGCGCCAGCAGCCAAGATCCAGGCAGCCCATATGGCTACACCTTC
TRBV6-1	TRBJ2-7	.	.	CASSGDLYEQYF	TGTGCCAGCAGTGGCGATCTCTACGAGCAGTACTTC
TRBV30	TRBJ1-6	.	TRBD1	CAWRSGGNSPLHF	TGTGCCTGGAGGTCAGGGGGGAATTCACCCCTCCACTTT
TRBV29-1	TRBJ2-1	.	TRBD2	CSVPGRGLAGNEQFF	TGCAGCGTCCCCGGGAGGGGACTAGCTGGCAATGAGCAGTTCTTC
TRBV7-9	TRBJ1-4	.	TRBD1	CASSSGQAATNEKLFF	TGTGCCAGCAGCTCAGGACAGGCAGCAACTAATGAAAAACTGTTTTTT
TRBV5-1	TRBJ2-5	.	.	CASSFGGRMETQYF	TGCGCCAGCAGCTTTGGTGGGAGAATGGAGACCCAGTACTTC
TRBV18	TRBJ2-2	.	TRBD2	CASSPPGTRDTGELFF	TGTGCCAGCTCACCCCCCGGGACTAGAGACACCGGGGAGCTGTTTTTT
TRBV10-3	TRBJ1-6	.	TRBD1	CAINPDRGNSPLHF	TGTGCCATCAATCCGGACAGGGGTAATTCACCCCTCCACTTT
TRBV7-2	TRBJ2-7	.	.	CASSLGLAAYEQYF	TGTGCCAGCAGCTTAGGCCTAGCTGCCTACGAGCAGTACTTC
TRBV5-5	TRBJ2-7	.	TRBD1	CASRQNRGPYEQYF	TGTGCCAGCAGACAGAACAGGGGACCCTACGAGCAGTACTTC
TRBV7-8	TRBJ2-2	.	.	CASTGGTGELFF	TGTGCCAGCACTGGGGGGACCGGGGAGCTGTTTTTT
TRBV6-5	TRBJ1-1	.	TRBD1	CASRLPGQGFSEAFF	TGTGCCAGCAGGCTACCGGGACAGGGTTTTTCTGAAGCTTTCTTT
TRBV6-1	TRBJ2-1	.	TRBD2	CASRKGLAGGEQFF	TGTGCCAGCCGGAAGGGGCTAGCGGGAGGTGAGCAGTTCTTC
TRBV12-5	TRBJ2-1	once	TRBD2	CASGREGRGDEQFF	TGTGCTAGTGGTCGGGAGGGTCGTGGGGATGAGCAGTTCTTC
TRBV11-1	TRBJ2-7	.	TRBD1	CASSLGQGRTYEQYF	TGTGCCAGCAGCTTAGGACAGGGTCGAACCTACGAGCAGTACTTC
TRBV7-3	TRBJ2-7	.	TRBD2	CASSPGRVAGPYEQYF	TGTGCCAGCAGCCCCGGGCGTGTAGCGGGACCCTACGAGCAGTACTTC
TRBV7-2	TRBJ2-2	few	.	CASSFGVSGELFF	TGTGCCAGCAGCTTCGGGGTTTCCGGGGAGCTGTTTTTT
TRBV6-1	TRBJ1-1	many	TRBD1	CASSPGQGIEAFF	TGTGCCAGCAGTCCGGGACAGGGGATTGAAGCTTTCTTT
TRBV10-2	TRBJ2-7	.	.	CASSREGQSYEQYF	TGCGCCAGCAGTCGGGAGGGACAGAGCTACGAGCAGTACTTC
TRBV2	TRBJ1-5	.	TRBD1	CASSDSRGSQPQHF	TGTGCCAGCAGTGATTCCAGGGGGAGCCAGCCCCAGCATTTT
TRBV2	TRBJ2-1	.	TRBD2	CATSQRGKYSYNEQFF	TGTGCCACCAGTCAGCGGGGTAAATACTCCTACAATGAGCAGTTCTTC
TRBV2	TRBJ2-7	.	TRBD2	CASSTRLAGSYEQYF	TGTGCCAGCAGCACCCGACTAGCGGGATCCTACGAGCAGTACTTC
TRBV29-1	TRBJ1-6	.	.	CSVTTGYNSPLHF	TGCAGCGTAACGACAGGATATAATTCACCCCTCCACTTT
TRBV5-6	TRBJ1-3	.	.	CASSLGQGTGNTIYF	TGTGCCAGCAGCCTGGGGCAGGGTACTGGAAACACCATATATTTT
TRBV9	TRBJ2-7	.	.	CASSVGGDTYEQYF	TGTGCCAGCAGCGTAGGGGGGGATACCTACGAGCAGTACTTC
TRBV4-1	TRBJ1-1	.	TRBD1	CASSQQYSIYRGSMNTEAFF	TGCGCCAGCAGCCAACAATACTCTATCTACAGGGGAAGCATGAACACTGAAGCTTTCTTT
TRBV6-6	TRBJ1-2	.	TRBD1	CASIQGALSYTF	TGTGCCAGCATCCAGGGGGCTTTAAGCTACACCTTC
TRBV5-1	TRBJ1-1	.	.	CASSRTEYTEAFF	TGCGCCAGTTCCAGGACAGAATACACTGAAGCTTTCTTT